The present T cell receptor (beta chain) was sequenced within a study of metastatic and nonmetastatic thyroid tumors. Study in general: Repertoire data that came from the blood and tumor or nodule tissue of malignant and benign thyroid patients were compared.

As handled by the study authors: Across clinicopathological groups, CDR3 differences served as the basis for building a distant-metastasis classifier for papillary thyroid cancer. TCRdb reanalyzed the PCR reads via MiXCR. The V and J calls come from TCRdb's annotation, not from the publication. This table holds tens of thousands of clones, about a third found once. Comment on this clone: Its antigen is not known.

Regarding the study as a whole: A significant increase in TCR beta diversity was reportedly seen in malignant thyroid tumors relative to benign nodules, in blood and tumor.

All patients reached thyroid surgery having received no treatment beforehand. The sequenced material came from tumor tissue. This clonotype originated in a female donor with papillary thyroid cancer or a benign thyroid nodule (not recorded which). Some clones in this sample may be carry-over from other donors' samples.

The CDR3 sequence is CASSVGASLMEQFF. Here the CDR3 DNA reads TGTGCCAGCAGCGTAGGGGCTAGCCTAATGGAGCAGTTCTTC. The chain joins TRBV9 to TRBJ2-1; TRBD2 might be the D (5 bases). The CDR3 sequence is 14 residues long. Germline V gene sequence: CDR1 SGDLS, CDR2 YYNGEE. Trimming took 0 bases from V and 10 from J, leaving 14 bases between them.